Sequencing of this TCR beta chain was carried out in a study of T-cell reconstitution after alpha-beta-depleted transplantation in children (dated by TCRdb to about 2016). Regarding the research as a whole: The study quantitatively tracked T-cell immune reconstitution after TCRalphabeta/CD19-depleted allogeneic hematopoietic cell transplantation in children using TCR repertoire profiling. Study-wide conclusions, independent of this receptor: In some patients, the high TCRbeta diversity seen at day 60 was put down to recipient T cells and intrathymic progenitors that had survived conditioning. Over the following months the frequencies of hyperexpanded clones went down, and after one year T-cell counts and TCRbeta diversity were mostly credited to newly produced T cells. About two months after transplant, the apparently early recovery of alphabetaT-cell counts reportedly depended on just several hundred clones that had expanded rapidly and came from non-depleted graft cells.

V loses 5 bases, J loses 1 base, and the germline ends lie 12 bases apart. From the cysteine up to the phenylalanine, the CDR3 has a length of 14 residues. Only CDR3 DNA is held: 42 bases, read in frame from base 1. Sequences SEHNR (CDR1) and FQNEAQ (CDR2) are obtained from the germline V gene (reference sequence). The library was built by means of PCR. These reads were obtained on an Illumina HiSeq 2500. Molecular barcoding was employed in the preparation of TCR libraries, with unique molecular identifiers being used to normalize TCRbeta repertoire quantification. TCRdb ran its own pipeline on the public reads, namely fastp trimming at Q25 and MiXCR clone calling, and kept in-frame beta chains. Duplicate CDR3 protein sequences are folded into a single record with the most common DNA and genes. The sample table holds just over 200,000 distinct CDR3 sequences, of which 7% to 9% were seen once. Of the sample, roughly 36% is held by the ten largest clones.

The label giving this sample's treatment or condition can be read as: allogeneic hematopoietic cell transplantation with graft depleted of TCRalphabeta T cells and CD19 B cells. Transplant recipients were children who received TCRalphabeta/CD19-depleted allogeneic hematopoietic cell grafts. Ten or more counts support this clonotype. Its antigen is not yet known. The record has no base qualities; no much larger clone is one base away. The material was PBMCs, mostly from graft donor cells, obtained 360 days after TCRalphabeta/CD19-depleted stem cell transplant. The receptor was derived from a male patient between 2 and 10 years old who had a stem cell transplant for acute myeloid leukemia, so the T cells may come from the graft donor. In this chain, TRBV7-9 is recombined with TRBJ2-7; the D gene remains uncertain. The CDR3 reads CASSLGPSSYEQYF. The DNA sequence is TGTGCCAGCAGCCTGGGCCCCTCATCCTACGAGCAGTACTTC.